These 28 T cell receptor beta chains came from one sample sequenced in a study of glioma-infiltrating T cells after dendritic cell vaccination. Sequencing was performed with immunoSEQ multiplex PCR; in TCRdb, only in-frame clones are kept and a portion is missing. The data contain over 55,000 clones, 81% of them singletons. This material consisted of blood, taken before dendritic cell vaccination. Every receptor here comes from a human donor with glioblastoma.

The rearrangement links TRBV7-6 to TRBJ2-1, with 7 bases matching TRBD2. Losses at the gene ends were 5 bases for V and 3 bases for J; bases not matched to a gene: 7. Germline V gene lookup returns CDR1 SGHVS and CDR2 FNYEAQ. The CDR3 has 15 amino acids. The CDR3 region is CASSTRGDNYNEQFF. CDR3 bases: TGTGCCAGCAGCACTCGGGGGGATAACTACAATGAGCAGTTCTTC.

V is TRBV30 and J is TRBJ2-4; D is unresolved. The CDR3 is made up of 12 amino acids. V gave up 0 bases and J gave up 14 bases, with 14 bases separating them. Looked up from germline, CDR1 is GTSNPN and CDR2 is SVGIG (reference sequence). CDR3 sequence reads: CAWSVPELRKYF. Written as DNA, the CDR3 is TGTGCCTGGAGTGTACCTGAGCTCCGTAAGTACTTC.

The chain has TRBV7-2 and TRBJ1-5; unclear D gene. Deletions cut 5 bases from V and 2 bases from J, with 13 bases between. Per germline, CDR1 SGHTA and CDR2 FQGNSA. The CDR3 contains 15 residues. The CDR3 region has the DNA TGTGCCAGCAGCCCATTATCGAGGGGCAATCAGCCCCAGCATTTT. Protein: CASSPLSRGNQPQHF.

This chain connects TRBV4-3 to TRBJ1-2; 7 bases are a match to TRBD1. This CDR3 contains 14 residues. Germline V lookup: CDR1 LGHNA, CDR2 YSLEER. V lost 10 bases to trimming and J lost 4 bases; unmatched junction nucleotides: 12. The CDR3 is CATHRQGFGYGYTF. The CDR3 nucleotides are TGCGCCACGCACCGACAGGGCTTCGGCTATGGCTACACCTTC.

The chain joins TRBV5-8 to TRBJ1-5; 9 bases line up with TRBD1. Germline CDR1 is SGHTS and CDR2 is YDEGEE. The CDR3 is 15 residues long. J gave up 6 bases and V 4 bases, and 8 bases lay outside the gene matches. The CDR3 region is CASSLGTGKGQPQHF. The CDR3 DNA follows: TGTGCCAGCAGCCTTGGGACAGGGAAGGGTCAGCCCCAGCATTTT.

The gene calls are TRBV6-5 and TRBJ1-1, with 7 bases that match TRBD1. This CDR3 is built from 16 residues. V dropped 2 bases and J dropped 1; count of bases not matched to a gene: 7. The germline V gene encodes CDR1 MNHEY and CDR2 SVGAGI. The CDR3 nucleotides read TGTGCCAGCAGTTACGACCCGGGACAGCAGAACACTGAAGCTTTCTTT. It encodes CASSYDPGQQNTEAFF.

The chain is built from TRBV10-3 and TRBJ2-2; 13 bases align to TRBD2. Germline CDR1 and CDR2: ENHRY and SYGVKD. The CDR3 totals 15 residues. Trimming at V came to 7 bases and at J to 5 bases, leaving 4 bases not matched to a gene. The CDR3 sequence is CAIKGLAGETGELFF. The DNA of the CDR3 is TGTGCCATCAAAGGACTAGCGGGGGAAACCGGGGAGCTGTTTTTT.

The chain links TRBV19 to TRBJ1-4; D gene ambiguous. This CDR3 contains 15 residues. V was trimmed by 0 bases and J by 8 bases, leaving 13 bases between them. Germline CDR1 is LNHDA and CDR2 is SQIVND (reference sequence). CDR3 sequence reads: CASSIDRATHEKLFF. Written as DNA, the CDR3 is TGTGCCAGTAGTATAGATCGAGCAACCCACGAAAAACTGTTTTTT. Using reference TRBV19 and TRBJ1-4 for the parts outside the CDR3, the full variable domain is DGGITQSPKYLFRKEGQNVTLSCEQNLNHDAMYWYRQDPGQGLRLIYYSQIVNDFQKGDIAEGYSVSREKKESFPLTVTSAQKNPTAFYLCASSIDRATHEKLFFGSGTQLSVL.

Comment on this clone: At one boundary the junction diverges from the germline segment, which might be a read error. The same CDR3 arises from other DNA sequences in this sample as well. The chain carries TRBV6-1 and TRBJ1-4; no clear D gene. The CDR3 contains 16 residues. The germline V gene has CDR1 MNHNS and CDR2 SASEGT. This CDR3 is CASSDPGVYPDEKLFF. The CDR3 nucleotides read TGTGCCAGCAGTGACCCCGGGGTCTACCCGGACGAAAAATTGTTTTTT.

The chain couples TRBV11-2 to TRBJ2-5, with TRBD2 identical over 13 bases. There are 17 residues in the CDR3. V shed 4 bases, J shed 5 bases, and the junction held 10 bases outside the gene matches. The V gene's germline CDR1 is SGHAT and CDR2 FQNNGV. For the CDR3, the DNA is TGTGCCAGCAGCTCCCAAACTAGCGGGGGGGCTGGGGAGACCCAGTACTTC. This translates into CASSSQTSGGAGETQYF.

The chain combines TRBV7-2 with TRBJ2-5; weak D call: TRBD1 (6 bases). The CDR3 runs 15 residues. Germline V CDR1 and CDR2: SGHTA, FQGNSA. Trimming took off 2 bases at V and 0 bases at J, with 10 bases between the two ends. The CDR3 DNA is TGTGCCAGCAGCTTATGGGGGCAGTACCAAGAGACCCAGTACTTC. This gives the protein CASSLWGQYQETQYF.

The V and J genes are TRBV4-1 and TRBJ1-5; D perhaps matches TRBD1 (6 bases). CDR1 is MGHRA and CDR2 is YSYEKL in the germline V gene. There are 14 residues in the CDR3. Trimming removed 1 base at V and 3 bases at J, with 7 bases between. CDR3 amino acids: CASSQGTDNQPQHF. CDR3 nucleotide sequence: TGCGCCAGCAGCCAAGGGACAGACAATCAGCCCCAGCATTTT.

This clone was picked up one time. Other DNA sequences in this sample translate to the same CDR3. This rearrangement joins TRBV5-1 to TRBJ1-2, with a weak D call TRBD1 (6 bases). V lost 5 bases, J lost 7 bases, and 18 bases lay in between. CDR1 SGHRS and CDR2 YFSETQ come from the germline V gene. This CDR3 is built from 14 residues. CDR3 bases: TGCGCCAGCAGTCCAGGGGAAGGTGGTCGTGGCTACACCTTC. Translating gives CASSPGEGGRGYTF.

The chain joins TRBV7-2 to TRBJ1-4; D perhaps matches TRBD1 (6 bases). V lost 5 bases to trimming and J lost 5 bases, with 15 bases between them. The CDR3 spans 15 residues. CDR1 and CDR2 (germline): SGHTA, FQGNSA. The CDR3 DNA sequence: TGTGCCAGCAGCCTTTCCCGGGACATCAATGAAAAACTGTTTTTT. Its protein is CASSLSRDINEKLFF.

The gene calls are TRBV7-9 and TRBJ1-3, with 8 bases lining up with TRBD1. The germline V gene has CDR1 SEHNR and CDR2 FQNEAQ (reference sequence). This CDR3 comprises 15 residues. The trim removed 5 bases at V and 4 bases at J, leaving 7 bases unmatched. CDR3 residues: CASSHSTGEGNTIYF. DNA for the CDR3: TGTGCCAGCAGCCACTCGACAGGGGAAGGAAACACCATATATTTT.

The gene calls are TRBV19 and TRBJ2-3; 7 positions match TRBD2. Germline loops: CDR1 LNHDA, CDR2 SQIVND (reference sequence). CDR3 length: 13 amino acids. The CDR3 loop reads CATGGGVADTQYF. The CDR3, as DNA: TGTGCGACCGGCGGGGGTGTCGCAGATACGCAGTATTTT.

DNA of the CDR3: TGTGCCAGTAGTACGACAGGGAATTACGGTTCCACCGGGGAGCTGTTTTTT. Protein: CASSTTGNYGSTGELFF. The chain is built from TRBV19 and TRBJ2-2, with 7 bases that match TRBD1. The V gene's germline CDR1 is LNHDA and CDR2 SQIVND (reference sequence). This CDR3 has 17 amino acids. The V and J ends lost 4 bases and 4 bases, in that order; junction bases with no gene match: 12.

The CDR3, as DNA: TGTGCCAGCAATCCGGGACAGGGAGTGAGTGAGCAGTACTTC. Residues: CASNPGQGVSEQYF. This chain joins TRBV2 and TRBJ2-7; 9 bases align to TRBD1. The V and J ends lost 7 bases and 7 bases, in that order; junction bases with no gene match: 11. There are 14 residues in the CDR3. CDR1 is SNHLY, CDR2 FYNNEI, per germline.

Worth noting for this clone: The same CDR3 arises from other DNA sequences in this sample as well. CDR3 region: CAAKAGGGYGYTF. DNA of the CDR3: TGTGCAGCAAAGGCAGGGGGAGGATATGGCTACACCTTC. The rearrangement joins TRBV6-5 to TRBJ1-2; 7 positions agree with TRBD1. The CDR3 totals 13 residues. CDR1 and CDR2 from the germline V gene are MNHEY and SVGAGI.

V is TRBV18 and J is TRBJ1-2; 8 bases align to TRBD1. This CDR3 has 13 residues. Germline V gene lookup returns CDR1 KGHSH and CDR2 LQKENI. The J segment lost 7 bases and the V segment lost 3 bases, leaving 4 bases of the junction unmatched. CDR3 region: CASSPRQGPGYTF. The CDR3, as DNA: TGTGCCAGCTCACCCCGACAGGGGCCTGGCTACACCTTC.

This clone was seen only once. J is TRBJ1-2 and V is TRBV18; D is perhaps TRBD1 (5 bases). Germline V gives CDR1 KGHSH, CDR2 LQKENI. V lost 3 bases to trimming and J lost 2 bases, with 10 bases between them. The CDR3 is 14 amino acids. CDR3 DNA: TGTGCCAGCTCACCCCAGGCAGGGAACTATGGCTACACCTTC. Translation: CASSPQAGNYGYTF.

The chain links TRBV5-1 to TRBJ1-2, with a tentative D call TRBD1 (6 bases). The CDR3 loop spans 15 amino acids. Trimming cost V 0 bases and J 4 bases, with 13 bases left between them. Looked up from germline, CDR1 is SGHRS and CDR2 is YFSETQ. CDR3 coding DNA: TGCGCCAGCAGCTTGGAGGGGGGGTTTGGCTATGGCTACACCTTC. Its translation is CASSLEGGFGYGYTF.

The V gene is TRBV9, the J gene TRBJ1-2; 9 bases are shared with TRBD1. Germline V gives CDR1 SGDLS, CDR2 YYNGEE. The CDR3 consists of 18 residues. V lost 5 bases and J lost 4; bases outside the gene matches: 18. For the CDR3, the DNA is TGTGCCAGCAGACGGTCCGGGACAGGGAGTGAAGGAGGCTATGGCTACACCTTC. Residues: CASRRSGTGSEGGYGYTF.

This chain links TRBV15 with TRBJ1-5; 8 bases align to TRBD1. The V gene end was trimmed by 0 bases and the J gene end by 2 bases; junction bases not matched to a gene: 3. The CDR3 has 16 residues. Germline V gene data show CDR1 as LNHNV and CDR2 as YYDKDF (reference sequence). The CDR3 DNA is TGTGCCACCAGCAGAGATGACAGGGGTGGCAATCAGCCCCAGCATTTT. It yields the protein CATSRDDRGGNQPQHF.

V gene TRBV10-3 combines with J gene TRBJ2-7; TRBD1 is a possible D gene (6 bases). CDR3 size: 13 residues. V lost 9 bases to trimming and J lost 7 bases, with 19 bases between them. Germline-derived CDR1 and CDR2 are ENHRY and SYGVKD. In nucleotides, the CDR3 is TGTGCCATAAGACAGGACCTGGGTGGGGAGCAGTACTTC. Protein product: CAIRQDLGGEQYF.

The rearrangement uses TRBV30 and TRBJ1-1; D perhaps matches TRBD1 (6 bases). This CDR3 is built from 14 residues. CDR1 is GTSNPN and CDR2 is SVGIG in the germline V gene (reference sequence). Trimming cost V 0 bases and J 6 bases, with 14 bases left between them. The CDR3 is CAWSVSRGRPEAFF. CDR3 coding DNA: TGTGCCTGGAGTGTCTCCAGGGGAAGGCCTGAAGCTTTCTTT.

This CDR3 is CASSQDRVNSPLHF. CDR3 bases: TGCGCCAGCAGCCAAGACAGGGTTAATTCACCCCTCCACTTT. The chain combines TRBV5-1 with TRBJ1-6; 7 nucleotides align to TRBD1. Germline assignment: CDR1 SGHRS and CDR2 YFSETQ. This CDR3 is 14 amino acids long. V shed 4 bases, J shed 6 bases, and the junction held 4 bases outside the gene matches. The full variable domain, rest sourced from reference TRBV5-1 and TRBJ1-6, is KAGVTQTPRYLIKTRGQQVTLSCSPISGHRSVSWYQQTPGQGLQFLFEYFSETQRNKGNFPGRFSGRQFSNSRSEMNVSTLELGDSALYLCASSQDRVNSPLHFGNGTRLTVT.

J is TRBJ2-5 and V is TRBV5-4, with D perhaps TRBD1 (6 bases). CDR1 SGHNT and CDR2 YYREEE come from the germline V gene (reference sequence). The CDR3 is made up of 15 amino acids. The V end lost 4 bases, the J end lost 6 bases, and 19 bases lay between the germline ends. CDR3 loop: CASSPTGPAVKTQYF. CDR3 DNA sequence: TGTGCCAGCAGCCCTACAGGGCCGGCGGTGAAGACCCAGTACTTC. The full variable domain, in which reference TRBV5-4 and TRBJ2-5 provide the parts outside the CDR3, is ETGVTQSPTHLIKTRGQQVTLRCSSQSGHNTVSWYQQALGQGPQFIFQYYREEENGRGNFPPRFSGLQFPNYSSELNVNALELDDSALYLCASSPTGPAVKTQYFGPGTRLLVL.